The entry below gives a single T cell receptor beta chain sequence along with its context. This sample was taken from a study of blood T cell repertoires in COVID-19. Study-level background: PBMCs, B-cell-depleted T cells, or T cells provided the cDNA or gDNA that made up the material.

As processed by the authors: Reference gene primer amplification gave nucleated cell count estimates. The repertoire was sequenced with immunoSEQ multiplex PCR; TCRdb's copy has only in-frame clones and lacks some. That table gives V, J and clone size, and the DNA gave D and trimming. The sample yields roughly 160,000 clones, approximately 85% seen once. The trim removed 5 bases at V and 0 bases at J, leaving 13 bases unmatched. The CDR3 runs 19 residues. Germline lookup yields CDR1 LGHDT and CDR2 YNNKEL (reference sequence). Seattle's enrolled individuals joined amid active infection and were then monitored longitudinally.

Material for sequencing was peripheral blood. This receptor was taken from a woman between 45 and 65 years old with COVID-19, enrolled during active disease. The V call is TRBV3-1 (or the pseudogene TRBV3-2), the J call TRBJ2-3; 11 positions agree with TRBD2. In DNA form, the CDR3 reads TGTGCCAGCAGCAACCTGGGCACTAGCGGGGGCCGAAGCACAGATACGCAGTATTTT. It yields the protein CASSNLGTSGGRSTDTQYF.